This record looks at one T cell receptor (beta chain) sequence and its context. In the original workflow: Estimated nucleated cell counts came from reference gene primer amplification. Repertoires were generated with immunoSEQ multiplex PCR, while TCRdb's copy carries only in-frame clones and drops some. Clone size and the V and J calls come from that table; the DNA yielded D and trimming. The table records about 340,000 clones, 80% to 90% of them present only once. Across about 22 US areas, participants ranged in age from roughly 18 to 95 years. Participants had their cohort set by participant-reported clinical history. Germline trimming cut 5 bases from V and 2 bases from J; bases unmatched to any gene: 12. This CDR3 is built from 16 residues. Per the germline V gene, CDR1 is SEHNR and CDR2 is FQNEAQ (reference sequence). This specimen comes from a study of blood T cell repertoires in COVID-19. Study context: The United States, Italy and Spain supplied acute and convalescent COVID-19 samples.

The specimen was PBMCs or T cells enriched from blood (not recorded which). The chain links TRBV7-9 to TRBJ2-7; 7 nucleotides line up with TRBD1. The origin of this receptor is a woman aged 40 to 50 with acute COVID-19. As DNA, the CDR3 is TGTGCCAGCAGCCCGAAAACCGGGGACAGTACCTACGAGCAGTACTTC. Protein sequence: CASSPKTGDSTYEQYF.